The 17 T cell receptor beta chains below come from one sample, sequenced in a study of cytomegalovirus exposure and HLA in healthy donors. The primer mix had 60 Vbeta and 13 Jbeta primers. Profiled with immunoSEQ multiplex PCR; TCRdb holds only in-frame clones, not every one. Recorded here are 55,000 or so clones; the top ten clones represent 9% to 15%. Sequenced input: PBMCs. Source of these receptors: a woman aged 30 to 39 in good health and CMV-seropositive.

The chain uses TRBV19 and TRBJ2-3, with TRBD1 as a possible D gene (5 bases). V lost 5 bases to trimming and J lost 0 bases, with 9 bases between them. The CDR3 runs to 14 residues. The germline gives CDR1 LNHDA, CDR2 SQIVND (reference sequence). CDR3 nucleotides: TGTGCCAGTAGTCAACAGGTTAGCACAGATACGCAGTATTTT. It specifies CASSQQVSTDTQYF.

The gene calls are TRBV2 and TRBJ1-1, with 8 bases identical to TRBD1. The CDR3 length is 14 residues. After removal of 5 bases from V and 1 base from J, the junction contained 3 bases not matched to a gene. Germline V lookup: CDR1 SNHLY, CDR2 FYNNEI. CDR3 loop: CASSKQGGNTEAFF. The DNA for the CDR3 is TGTGCCAGCAGTAAACAGGGGGGGAACACTGAAGCTTTCTTT. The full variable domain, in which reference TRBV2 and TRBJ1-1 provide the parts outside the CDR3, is EPEVTQTPSHQVTQMGQEVILRCVPISNHLYFYWYRQILGQKVEFLVSFYNNEISEKSEIFDDQFSVERPDGSNFTLKIRSTKLEDSAMYFCASSKQGGNTEAFFGQGTRLTVV.

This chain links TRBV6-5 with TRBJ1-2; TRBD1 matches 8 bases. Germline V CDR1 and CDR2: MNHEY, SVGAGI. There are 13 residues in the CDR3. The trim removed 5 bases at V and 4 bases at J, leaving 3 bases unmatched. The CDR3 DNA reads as TGTGCCAGCAGTCAGGGGGCAGTCTATGGCTACACCTTC. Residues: CASSQGAVYGYTF.

The CDR3 protein is CASSPGQGTAYEQYF. In DNA, the CDR3 is TGCGCCAGCAGCCCGGGACAGGGGACGGCCTACGAGCAGTACTTC. This rearrangement joins TRBV4-1 to TRBJ2-7, with 10 bases identical to TRBD1. The length of the CDR3 is 15 residues. Germline V gene lookup returns CDR1 MGHRA and CDR2 YSYEKL. V trimming: 4 bases; J trimming: 2 bases; junction bases outside the gene matches: 5.

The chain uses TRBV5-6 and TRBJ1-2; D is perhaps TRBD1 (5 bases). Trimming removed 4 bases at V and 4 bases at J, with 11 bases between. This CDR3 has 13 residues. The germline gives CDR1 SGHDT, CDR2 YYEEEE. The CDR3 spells CASSVQAAYGYTF. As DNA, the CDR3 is TGTGCCAGCAGCGTACAGGCGGCCTATGGCTACACCTTC.

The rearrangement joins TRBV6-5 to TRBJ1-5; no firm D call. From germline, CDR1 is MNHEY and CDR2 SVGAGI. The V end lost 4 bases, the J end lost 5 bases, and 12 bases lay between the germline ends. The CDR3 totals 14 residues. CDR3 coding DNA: TGTGCCAGCAGTTCTTACAGATTACATCAGCCCCAGCATTTT. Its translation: CASSSYRLHQPQHF.

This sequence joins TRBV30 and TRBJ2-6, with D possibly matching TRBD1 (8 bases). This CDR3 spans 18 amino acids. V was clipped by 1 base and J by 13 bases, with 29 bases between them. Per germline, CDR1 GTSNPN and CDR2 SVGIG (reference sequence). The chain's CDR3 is CAWSAYFQGAGVMEVLTF. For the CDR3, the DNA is TGTGCCTGGAGTGCCTACTTCCAGGGGGCGGGGGTGATGGAGGTCCTGACTTTC.

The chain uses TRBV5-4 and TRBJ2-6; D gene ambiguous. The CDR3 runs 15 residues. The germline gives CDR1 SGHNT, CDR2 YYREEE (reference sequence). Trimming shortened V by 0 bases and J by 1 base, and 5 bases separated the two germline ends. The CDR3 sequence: CASSLALSGANVLTF. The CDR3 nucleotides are TGTGCCAGCAGCTTGGCCTTATCTGGGGCCAACGTCCTGACTTTC. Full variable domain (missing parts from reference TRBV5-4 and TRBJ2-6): ETGVTQSPTHLIKTRGQQVTLRCSSQSGHNTVSWYQQALGQGPQFIFQYYREEENGRGNFPPRFSGLQFPNYSSELNVNALELDDSALYLCASSLALSGANVLTFGAGSRLTVL.

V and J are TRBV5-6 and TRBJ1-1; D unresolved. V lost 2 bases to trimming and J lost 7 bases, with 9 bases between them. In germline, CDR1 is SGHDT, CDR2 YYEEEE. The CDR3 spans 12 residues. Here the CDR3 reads CASSFGFLEAFF. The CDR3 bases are TGTGCCAGCAGCTTCGGTTTTCTTGAAGCTTTCTTT.

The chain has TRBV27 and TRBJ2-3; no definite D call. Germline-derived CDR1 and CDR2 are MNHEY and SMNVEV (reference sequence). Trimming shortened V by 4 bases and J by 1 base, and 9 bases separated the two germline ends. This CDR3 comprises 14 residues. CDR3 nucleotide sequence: TGTGCCAGCAGTTCCTCCCCGGGCACAGATACGCAGTATTTT. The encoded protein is CASSSSPGTDTQYF.

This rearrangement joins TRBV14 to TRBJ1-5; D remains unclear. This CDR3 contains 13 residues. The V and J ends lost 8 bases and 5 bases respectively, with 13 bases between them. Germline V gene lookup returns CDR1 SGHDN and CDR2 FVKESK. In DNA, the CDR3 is TGTGCCAGCCTCCCGGGGTCGGATCAGCCCCAGCATTTT. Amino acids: CASLPGSDQPQHF.

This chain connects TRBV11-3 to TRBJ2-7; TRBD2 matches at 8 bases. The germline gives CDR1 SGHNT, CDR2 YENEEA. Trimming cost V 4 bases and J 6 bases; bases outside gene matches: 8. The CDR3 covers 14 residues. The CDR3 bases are TGTGCCAGCAGCTCTACGGGGGGGAGAGCCGAGCAGTACTTC. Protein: CASSSTGGRAEQYF.

CDR3: CASSLGLAISAYEQYF. The DNA of the CDR3 is TGCGCCAGCAGCTTGGGACTAGCGATTAGCGCCTACGAGCAGTACTTC. This sequence joins TRBV5-1 and TRBJ2-7, with 8 bases that match TRBD2. The J segment lost 2 bases and the V segment lost 0 bases, leaving 7 bases of the junction unmatched. The germline gives CDR1 SGHRS, CDR2 YFSETQ. This CDR3 has 16 residues. Looking up the rest from reference TRBV5-1 and TRBJ2-7 gives the full variable domain: KAGVTQTPRYLIKTRGQQVTLSCSPISGHRSVSWYQQTPGQGLQFLFEYFSETQRNKGNFPGRFSGRQFSNSRSEMNVSTLELGDSALYLCASSLGLAISAYEQYFGPGTRLTVT.

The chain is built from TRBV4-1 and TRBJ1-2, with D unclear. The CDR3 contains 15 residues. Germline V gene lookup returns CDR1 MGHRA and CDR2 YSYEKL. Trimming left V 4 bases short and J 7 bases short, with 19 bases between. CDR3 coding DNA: TGCGCCAGCAGCCGAATCGCTCCAACTTCAGGTGGCTACACCTTC. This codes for CASSRIAPTSGGYTF.

The CDR3, as DNA: TGCGCCAGCAGCAGGGGGATCTCGGGATCACCCCTCCACTTT. This codes for CASSRGISGSPLHF. The rearrangement uses TRBV5-1 and TRBJ1-6; possibly TRBD1 for D (6 bases). The germline V and J ends were trimmed by 4 bases and 10 bases, with 15 bases remaining between them. CDR1 is SGHRS, CDR2 YFSETQ, per germline. This CDR3 spans 14 amino acids.

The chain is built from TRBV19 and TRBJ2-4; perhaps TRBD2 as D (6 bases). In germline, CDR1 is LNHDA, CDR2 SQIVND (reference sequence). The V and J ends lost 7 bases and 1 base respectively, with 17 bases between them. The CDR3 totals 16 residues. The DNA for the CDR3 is TGTGCCAGTACACTTACGACTAGTCTGGCCAAAAACATTCAGTACTTC. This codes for CASTLTTSLAKNIQYF.

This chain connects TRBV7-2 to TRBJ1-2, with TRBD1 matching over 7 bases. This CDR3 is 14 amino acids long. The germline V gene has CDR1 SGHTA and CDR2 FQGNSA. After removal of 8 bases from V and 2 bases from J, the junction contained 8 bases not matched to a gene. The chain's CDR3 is CASDQRGQNYGYTF. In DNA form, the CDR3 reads TGTGCCAGCGACCAAAGGGGACAGAACTATGGCTACACCTTC.